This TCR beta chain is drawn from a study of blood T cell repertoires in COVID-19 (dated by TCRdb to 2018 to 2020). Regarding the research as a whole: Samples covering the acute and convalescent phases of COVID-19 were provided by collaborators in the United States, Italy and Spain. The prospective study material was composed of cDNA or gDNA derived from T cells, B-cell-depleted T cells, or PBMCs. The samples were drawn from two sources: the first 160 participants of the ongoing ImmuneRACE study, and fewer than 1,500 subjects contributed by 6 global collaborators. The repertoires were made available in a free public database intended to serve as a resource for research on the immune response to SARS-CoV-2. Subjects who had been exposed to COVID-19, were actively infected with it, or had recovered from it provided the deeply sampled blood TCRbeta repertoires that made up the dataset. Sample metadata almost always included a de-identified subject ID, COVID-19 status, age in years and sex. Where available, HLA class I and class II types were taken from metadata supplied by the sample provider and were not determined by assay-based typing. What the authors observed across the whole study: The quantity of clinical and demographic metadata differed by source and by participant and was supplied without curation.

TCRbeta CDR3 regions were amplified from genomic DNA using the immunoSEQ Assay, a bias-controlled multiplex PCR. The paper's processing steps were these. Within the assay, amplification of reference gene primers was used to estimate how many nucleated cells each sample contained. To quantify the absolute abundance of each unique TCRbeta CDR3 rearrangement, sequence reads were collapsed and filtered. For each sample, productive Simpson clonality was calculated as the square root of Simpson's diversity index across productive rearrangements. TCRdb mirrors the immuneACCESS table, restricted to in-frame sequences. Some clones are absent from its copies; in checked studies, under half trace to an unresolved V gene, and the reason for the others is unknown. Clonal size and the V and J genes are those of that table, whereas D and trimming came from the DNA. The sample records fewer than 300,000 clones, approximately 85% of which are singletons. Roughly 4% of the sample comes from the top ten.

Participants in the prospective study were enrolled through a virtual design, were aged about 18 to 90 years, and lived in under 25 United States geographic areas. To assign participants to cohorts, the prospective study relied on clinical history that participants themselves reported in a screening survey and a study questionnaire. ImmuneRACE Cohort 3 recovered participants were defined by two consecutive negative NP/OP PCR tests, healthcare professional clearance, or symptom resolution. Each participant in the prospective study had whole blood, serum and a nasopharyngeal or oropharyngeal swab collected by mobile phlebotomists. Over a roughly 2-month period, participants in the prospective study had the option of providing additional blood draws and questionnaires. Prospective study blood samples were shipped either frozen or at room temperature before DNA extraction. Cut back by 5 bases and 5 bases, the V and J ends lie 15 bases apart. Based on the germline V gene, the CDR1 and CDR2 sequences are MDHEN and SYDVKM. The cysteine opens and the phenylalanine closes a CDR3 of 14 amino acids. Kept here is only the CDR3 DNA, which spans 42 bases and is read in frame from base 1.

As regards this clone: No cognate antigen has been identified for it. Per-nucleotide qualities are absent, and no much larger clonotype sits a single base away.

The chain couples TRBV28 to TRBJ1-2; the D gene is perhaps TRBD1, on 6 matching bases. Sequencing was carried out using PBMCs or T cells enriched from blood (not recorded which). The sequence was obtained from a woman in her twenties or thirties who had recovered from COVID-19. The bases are TGTGCCAGCAGTCCACCTGGGACACGATATGGCTACACCTTC. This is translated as CASSPPGTRYGYTF.